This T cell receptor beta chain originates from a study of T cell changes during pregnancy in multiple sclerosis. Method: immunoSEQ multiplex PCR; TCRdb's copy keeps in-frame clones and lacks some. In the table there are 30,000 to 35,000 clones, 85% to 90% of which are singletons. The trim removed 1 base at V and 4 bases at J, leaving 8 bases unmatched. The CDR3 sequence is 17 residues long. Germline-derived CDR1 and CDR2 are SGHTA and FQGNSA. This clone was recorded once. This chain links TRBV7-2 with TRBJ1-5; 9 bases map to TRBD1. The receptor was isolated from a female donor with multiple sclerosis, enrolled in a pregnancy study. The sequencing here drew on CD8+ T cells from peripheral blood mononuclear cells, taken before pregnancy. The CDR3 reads CASSLGRPGQGNQPQHF. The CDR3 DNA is TGTGCCAGCAGCTTAGGACGGCCGGGACAGGGTAATCAGCCCCAGCATTTT.